The next 23 T cell receptor beta chains were all read from a single sample in a study of cytomegalovirus exposure and HLA in healthy donors. The PCR was carried out with 60 Vbeta primers and 13 Jbeta primers. TCRdb's copy holds only in-frame clones and misses some; the assay was immunoSEQ multiplex PCR. Here the sample spans around 150,000 clones, approximately 83% being singletons. The sample taken for sequencing was PBMCs. All receptors come from a male donor in good health and CMV-seronegative.

The gene calls are TRBV9 and TRBJ2-1; maybe TRBD2 (5 bases). The V gene lost 3 bases and the J gene lost 0 bases, with 16 bases spanning the gap. In germline, CDR1 is SGDLS, CDR2 YYNGEE. The CDR3 loop spans 17 amino acids. CDR3 loop: CASSAKAGESSYNEQFF. DNA of the CDR3: TGTGCCAGCAGCGCAAAGGCTGGGGAGAGCTCCTACAATGAGCAGTTCTTC.

This sequence joins TRBV14 and TRBJ2-3, with 9 positions matching TRBD2. Trimming at V came to 5 bases and at J to 2 bases, leaving 8 bases not matched to a gene. The CDR3 length is 16 residues. Germline CDR1 SGHDN, CDR2 FVKESK. Written as DNA, the CDR3 is TGTGCCAGCAGCTCAAAGGGACTAGCCGTCACAGATACGCAGTATTTT. Encoded protein: CASSSKGLAVTDTQYF.

This CDR3 is CASSLLQGRRGSPLHF. The DNA for the CDR3 is TGTGCCAGCAGTTTATTACAGGGGAGGAGGGGTTCACCCCTCCACTTT. The rearrangement links TRBV27 to TRBJ1-6, with 7 bases that match TRBD1. CDR1 is MNHEY and CDR2 is SMNVEV in the germline V gene (reference sequence). The CDR3 is 16 residues long. Trimming at V came to 1 base and at J to 9 bases, leaving 9 bases not matched to a gene.

The chain uses TRBV5-1 and TRBJ1-1; 7 bases align to TRBD1. The CDR3 loop spans 14 amino acids. Germline trimming cut 4 bases from V and 1 base from J; bases unmatched to any gene: 4. CDR1 is SGHRS, CDR2 YFSETQ, per germline. The CDR3 nucleotides read TGCGCCAGCAGCGAGGGACAGCCGAACACTGAAGCTTTCTTT. This translates into CASSEGQPNTEAFF.

The gene calls are TRBV30 and TRBJ1-5; TRBD1 matches at 7 bases. From germline, CDR1 is GTSNPN and CDR2 SVGIG (reference sequence). The CDR3 runs to 15 residues. V was pared by 4 bases and J by 0 bases, with 6 bases of the junction left unmatched. The CDR3 DNA reads TGTGCCTGGACAACAGGGGATAGTAGCAATCAGCCCCAGCATTTT. Translating gives CAWTTGDSSNQPQHF.

This chain uses TRBV28 with TRBJ2-5; D is ambiguous. Germline CDR1 is MDHEN and CDR2 is SYDVKM. The CDR3 is made up of 13 amino acids. Trimming left V 2 bases short and J 1 base short, with 5 bases between. CDR3 loop: CASSLLSQETQYF. DNA of the CDR3: TGTGCCAGCAGTTTACTCAGCCAAGAGACCCAGTACTTC.

The chain carries TRBV7-3 and TRBJ2-7; D gene unclear. CDR3 length: 15 amino acids. Germline lookup yields CDR1 SGHTA and CDR2 FQGTGA. The V gene lost 1 base and the J gene lost 5 bases, with 15 bases spanning the gap. CDR3 sequence: CASSLIPTPSHEQYF. For the CDR3, the DNA is TGTGCCAGCAGCTTAATCCCGACACCGTCGCACGAGCAGTACTTC.

In DNA, the CDR3 is TGTGCCAGCAGTGAGGAGTTCCGTCAGCCCCAGCATTTT. This translates into CASSEEFRQPQHF. The gene calls are TRBV2 and TRBJ1-5; D is ambiguous. Germline lookup yields CDR1 SNHLY and CDR2 FYNNEI. The CDR3 length is 13 residues. Deletions cut 3 bases from V and 6 bases from J, with 9 bases between.

This clone was observed once. As DNA, the CDR3 is TGTGCCAGCAGGTCCGGGACAGGGGTCACTGAAGCTTTCTTT. It translates to CASRSGTGVTEAFF. This rearrangement joins TRBV6-1 to TRBJ1-1, with 10 bases lining up with TRBD1. The CDR3 is made up of 14 amino acids. The ends lost 6 bases at V and 4 bases at J; junction bases unmatched: 5. CDR1 MNHNS and CDR2 SASEGT come from the germline V gene.

The J gene is TRBJ2-7, the V gene TRBV18; TRBD2 agrees at 9 bases. With 2 bases clipped from V and 3 bases from J, the junction kept 14 bases outside the gene matches. The germline gives CDR1 KGHSH, CDR2 LQKENI. The CDR3 totals 18 residues. In DNA, the CDR3 is TGTGCCAGCTCACCATCGGGACTAGCCCTCTCCCGCCTCTACGAGCAGTACTTC. Translating it yields CASSPSGLALSRLYEQYF. The full variable domain, in which reference TRBV18 and TRBJ2-7 provide the parts outside the CDR3, is NAGVMQNPRHLVRRRGQEARLRCSPMKGHSHVYWYRQLPEEGLKFMVYLQKENIIDESGMPKERFSAEFPKEGPSILRIQQVVRGDSAAYFCASSPSGLALSRLYEQYFGPGTRLTVT.

This chain links TRBV5-1 with TRBJ2-1; 9 bases are a match to TRBD2. Germline V gives CDR1 SGHRS, CDR2 YFSETQ. The junction had 11 bases not matched to a gene; V was cut back by 6 bases and J by 1 base. The CDR3 has 17 amino acids. The CDR3: CASTRGGSGGSYNEQFF. The CDR3 bases are TGCGCCAGCACCCGAGGTGGTAGCGGGGGATCCTACAATGAGCAGTTCTTC.

The chain combines TRBV7-2 with TRBJ1-1; the D gene is possibly TRBD1 (6 bases). Trimming shortened V by 7 bases and J by 1 base, and 16 bases separated the two germline ends. The germline V gene has CDR1 SGHTA and CDR2 FQGNSA. The CDR3 contains 15 residues. CDR3 DNA sequence: TGTGCCAGCACCACAGTGGTAGGGGGGAACACTGAAGCTTTCTTT. Protein product: CASTTVVGGNTEAFF.

This clone was counted only a few times. Compared with germline, one end of the junction differs, possibly owing to a read error. This chain joins TRBV7-7 and TRBJ2-1; 10 nucleotides line up with TRBD1. This CDR3 spans 15 amino acids. Germline CDR1 SSHAT, CDR2 FNYEAQ (reference sequence). As DNA, the CDR3 is TGTGCTAGCAGCTTAGGGGACAGGGGATCCAATGAGCAGTTCTTC. Protein: CASSLGDRGSNEQFF.

This clone occurred once. The CDR3 bases are TGCAGCGTGAGGGCCGGCGGCTTCTCTGGAAACACCATATATTTT. Encoded protein: CSVRAGGFSGNTIYF. This chain joins TRBV29-1 and TRBJ1-3, with no clear D. Trimming removed 6 bases at V and 0 bases at J, with 15 bases between. Germline lookup yields CDR1 SQVTM and CDR2 ANQGSEA. The CDR3 contains 15 residues.

This chain joins TRBV29-1 and TRBJ2-5; a weak D match, TRBD2 (5 bases). The J call is uncertain, as TRBJ2-7 better fits the DNA end. Looked up from germline, CDR1 is SQVTM and CDR2 is ANQGSEA. This CDR3 spans 15 amino acids. CDR3 sequence: CSVGGGSGQSYEQYF. CDR3 in DNA: TGCAGCGTTGGAGGAGGTTCAGGCCAAAGTTACGAGCAGTACTTC.

The rearrangement uses TRBV10-3 and TRBJ2-7; TRBD2 aligns across 7 bases. The CDR3 length is 15 residues. The V gene end was trimmed by 6 bases and the J gene end by 4 bases; junction bases not matched to a gene: 12. The V gene's germline CDR1 is ENHRY and CDR2 SYGVKD. The DNA of the CDR3 is TGTGCCATCAGGGGGTGGGTAGCGGGCGCATACGAGCAGTACTTC. Its translation: CAIRGWVAGAYEQYF.

This clone was detected a few times. The chain is built from TRBV30 and TRBJ2-5; D is unclear. V was shortened by 2 bases and J by 1 base, with 8 bases between the two germline ends. Germline V CDR1 and CDR2: GTSNPN, SVGIG (reference sequence). The CDR3 spans 13 residues. The DNA for the CDR3 is TGTGCCTGGAGTTCCGACTTCCAAGAGACCCAGTACTTC. Translation gives CAWSSDFQETQYF.

J is TRBJ2-1 and V is TRBV28; D call uncertain. The CDR3 is 14 residues long. Trimming took 6 bases from V and 7 from J, leaving 16 bases between them. From germline, CDR1 is MDHEN and CDR2 SYDVKM. CDR3 in amino acids: CASRSHSGPNEQFF. The CDR3 DNA reads as TGTGCCAGCAGGTCCCACTCTGGGCCGAATGAGCAGTTCTTC.

This clone was observed a handful of times. Other DNA sequences within the sample encode an identical CDR3. This chain uses TRBV27 with TRBJ1-1; TRBD1 matches 8 bases. Germline V CDR1 and CDR2: MNHEY, SMNVEV (reference sequence). Unmatched junction bases numbered 0, after V lost 1 base and J lost 5 bases. The CDR3 contains 13 residues. CDR3 nucleotide sequence: TGTGCCAGCAGTTTATACAGGGGGACTGAAGCTTTCTTT. Amino acids: CASSLYRGTEAFF.

The chain joins TRBV5-1 to TRBJ2-1; 11 bases agree with TRBD2. Trimming cost V 7 bases and J 8 bases; bases outside gene matches: 11. CDR3 length equals 15 residues. Looked up from germline, CDR1 is SGHRS and CDR2 is YFSETQ. CDR3 in DNA: TGCGCCAGCTGCCCGCTAGCGGGGGGTCTGGATGAGCAGTTCTTC. Its protein product is CASCPLAGGLDEQFF.

A few counts support this clone. This chain connects TRBV4-1 to TRBJ1-1; 7 nucleotides line up with TRBD1. CDR3 size: 15 residues. Unmatched junction bases numbered 3, after V lost 1 base and J lost 1 base. Germline V gives CDR1 MGHRA, CDR2 YSYEKL. As DNA, the CDR3 is TGCGCCAGCAGCCAAGGGGACAGAGCGAACACTGAAGCTTTCTTT. Its translation: CASSQGDRANTEAFF.

The V gene is TRBV28, the J gene TRBJ1-6, with D possibly TRBD1 on 5 matching bases. This CDR3 spans 20 amino acids. Germline values: CDR1 MDHEN, CDR2 SYDVKM. V dropped 1 base and J dropped 7 bases, with 26 bases sitting between them. The CDR3 loop is CASSLYRAGQGRTFNSPLHF. The CDR3 DNA follows: TGTGCCAGCAGTTTATATCGGGCTGGGCAGGGCAGAACCTTCAATTCACCCCTCCACTTT.

This clone was detected once. This sequence joins TRBV5-5 and TRBJ2-7; 11 positions agree with TRBD1. Unmatched junction bases numbered 1, after V lost 0 bases and J lost 2 bases. Germline V CDR1 and CDR2: SGHKS, YYEKEE (reference sequence). This CDR3 comprises 15 residues. CDR3 protein: CASSLVGQGAYEQYF. For the CDR3, the DNA is TGTGCCAGCAGCTTGGTGGGACAGGGGGCCTACGAGCAGTACTTC.